The clone carrying this T cell receptor beta chain was seen a handful of times. Its antigen is not known. This entry belongs to a study of response to subunit inactivated influenza vaccine. General study results and limits: Authors suggested few new T cells are recruited by each seasonal influenza vaccination.

From the RT-PCR reads, TCRdb called clonotypes with MiXCR, one entry per CDR3 protein. The sample records about half a million distinct CDR3 sequences, 7.6% being singletons. V was clipped by 3 bases and J by 0 bases, with 12 bases between them. CDR3 length: 15 residues. The rearrangement uses TRBV12-3 or TRBV12-4 and TRBJ2-7, with D perhaps TRBD1 (5 bases). Here the sequenced sample was PBMCs from blood, taken roughly 24 months after vaccination. This receptor was taken from a man between 50 and 75 years old who received an inactivated influenza vaccine. In DNA, the CDR3 is TGTGCCAGCAGTTTTGTTGGGGCTAGCTCCTACGAGCAGTACTTC. It yields the protein CASSFVGASSYEQYF.